The rows below give T cell receptor beta chains drawn from one sample of a study of CD4 T cells in relation to SARS-CoV-2 and coronaviruses. Sequencing used immunoSEQ multiplex PCR; TCRdb keeps in-frame clones, though not all of them. Here the sample spans some 22,000 clones, approximately 80% being singletons. Antigens for these TCRs are unknown. Sequencing used CD4+ T cells from PBMCs, cultured in vitro. The receptors derive from a human donor in good health. Both conserved end residues are part of each CDR3. Fields, in order: D gene, V gene, J gene, clone size, CDR3 length, CDR3 protein, CDR3 DNA. The D gene is left open where the match is weak. Clone size, where shown, is once, few, many, or a class for clones that have expanded.

d_gene: .
v_gene: TRBV28
j_gene: TRBJ1-2
abundance: .
len: 12
CDR3aa: CASSFGGGGYTF
CDR3nt: TGTGCCAGCAGTTTCGGGGGGGGCGGCTACACCTTC

d_gene: .
v_gene: TRBV7-3
j_gene: TRBJ2-3
abundance: .
len: 14
CDR3aa: CASSLGDSGHTQYF
CDR3nt: TGTGCCAGCAGCTTAGGGGACTCTGGCCATACGCAGTATTTT

d_gene: .
v_gene: TRBV5-5
j_gene: TRBJ2-1
abundance: .
len: 14
CDR3aa: CASSLGQSYNEQFF
CDR3nt: TGTGCCAGCAGCCTTGGACAGAGCTACAATGAGCAGTTCTTC

d_gene: .
v_gene: TRBV7-9
j_gene: TRBJ1-6
abundance: few
len: 14
CDR3aa: CASSRELARSPLHF
CDR3nt: TGTGCCAGCAGCCGTGAGCTTGCACGATCACCCCTCCACTTT

d_gene: .
v_gene: TRBV30
j_gene: TRBJ1-3
abundance: .
len: 14
CDR3aa: CAWSGQGSENTIYF
CDR3nt: TGTGCCTGGAGTGGGCAGGGGAGTGAAAACACCATATATTTT

d_gene: .
v_gene: TRBV5-6
j_gene: TRBJ1-5
abundance: .
len: 15
CDR3aa: CASSLTGGDHQPQHF
CDR3nt: TGTGCCAGCAGCTTGACAGGCGGGGATCATCAGCCCCAGCATTTT

d_gene: .
v_gene: TRBV3-1/TRBV3-2
j_gene: TRBJ1-4
abundance: .
len: 16
CDR3aa: CASSQTIGANVEKLFF
CDR3nt: TGTGCCAGCAGCCAAACCATCGGGGCCAATGTTGAAAAACTGTTTTTT

d_gene: TRBD2
v_gene: TRBV13
j_gene: TRBJ2-1
abundance: .
len: 16
CDR3aa: CASSLYGGRALNEQFF
CDR3nt: TGTGCCAGCAGCTTATACGGCGGGAGGGCCCTCAATGAGCAGTTCTTC

d_gene: .
v_gene: TRBV29-1
j_gene: TRBJ2-7
abundance: .
len: 15
CDR3aa: CSVEVLGPPGHEQYF
CDR3nt: TGCAGCGTAGAAGTTCTAGGGCCCCCGGGTCACGAGCAGTACTTC

d_gene: .
v_gene: TRBV5-1
j_gene: TRBJ1-1
abundance: .
len: 14
CDR3aa: CASSVRTENTEAFF
CDR3nt: TGCGCCAGCAGCGTTCGGACGGAGAACACTGAAGCTTTCTTT

d_gene: .
v_gene: TRBV20-1
j_gene: TRBJ1-2
abundance: once
len: 11
CDR3aa: CSASLSYGYTF
CDR3nt: TGCAGTGCTAGCCTCAGCTATGGCTACACCTTC

d_gene: .
v_gene: TRBV6-5
j_gene: TRBJ2-5
abundance: .
len: 14
CDR3aa: CASSYVGGRETQYF
CDR3nt: TGTGCCAGCAGTTATGTGGGGGGCCGGGAGACCCAGTACTTC

d_gene: TRBD2
v_gene: TRBV11-2
j_gene: TRBJ2-1
abundance: .
len: 16
CDR3aa: CASSDPGLARYNEQFF
CDR3nt: TGTGCCAGCAGCGACCCGGGACTAGCGCGTTACAATGAGCAGTTCTTC

d_gene: .
v_gene: TRBV2
j_gene: TRBJ2-5
abundance: .
len: 16
CDR3aa: CASRAPAGQYQETQYF
CDR3nt: TGTGCCAGCAGGGCCCCGGCCGGGCAGTACCAAGAGACCCAGTACTTC

d_gene: TRBD1
v_gene: TRBV3-1/TRBV3-2
j_gene: TRBJ2-2
abundance: .
len: 16
CDR3aa: CASSHLQGSRTGELFF
CDR3nt: TGTGCCAGCAGCCACTTACAGGGGAGTCGCACCGGGGAGCTGTTTTTT

d_gene: .
v_gene: TRBV30
j_gene: TRBJ1-6
abundance: few
len: 12
CDR3aa: CAWSPVGGPLHF
CDR3nt: TGTGCCTGGAGCCCCGTGGGGGGACCCCTCCACTTT

d_gene: TRBD2
v_gene: TRBV6-4
j_gene: TRBJ2-1
abundance: once
len: 15
CDR3aa: CASSEGTSGSNEQFF
CDR3nt: TGTGCCAGCAGTGAAGGGACTAGCGGGAGCAATGAGCAGTTCTTC

d_gene: TRBD1
v_gene: TRBV9
j_gene: TRBJ2-4
abundance: .
len: 12
CDR3aa: CASSADRGLEYF
CDR3nt: TGTGCCAGCAGCGCCGACAGGGGGCTTGAGTACTTC

d_gene: .
v_gene: TRBV14
j_gene: TRBJ2-1
abundance: .
len: 14
CDR3aa: CASSLLRINRRQFF
CDR3nt: TGTGCCAGCAGCCTCCTCCGAATAAATCGGCGGCAGTTCTTC

d_gene: TRBD1
v_gene: TRBV7-2
j_gene: TRBJ2-7
abundance: .
len: 14
CDR3aa: CASSFGTGGYEQYF
CDR3nt: TGTGCCAGCAGCTTCGGGACAGGGGGCTACGAGCAGTACTTC

d_gene: TRBD2
v_gene: TRBV30
j_gene: TRBJ2-1
abundance: once
len: 16
CDR3aa: CAWSVIKAGGPGEQFF
CDR3nt: TGTGCCTGGAGTGTGATTAAAGCGGGAGGGCCGGGTGAGCAGTTCTTC

d_gene: .
v_gene: TRBV15
j_gene: TRBJ1-5
abundance: .
len: 16
CDR3aa: CATSRQRAGSNQPQHF
CDR3nt: TGTGCCACCAGCAGACAACGGGCCGGTAGCAATCAGCCCCAGCATTTT

d_gene: .
v_gene: TRBV28
j_gene: TRBJ2-3
abundance: .
len: 17
CDR3aa: CASSLNRALLGTDTQYF
CDR3nt: TGTGCCAGCAGTCTAAATCGAGCACTACTAGGCACAGATACGCAGTATTTT

d_gene: TRBD2
v_gene: TRBV4-2
j_gene: TRBJ2-7
abundance: .
len: 17
CDR3aa: CASSQDKGTSGKYEQYF
CDR3nt: TGTGCCAGCAGCCAAGACAAGGGAACTAGCGGGAAATACGAGCAGTACTTC

d_gene: .
v_gene: TRBV28
j_gene: TRBJ1-2
abundance: few
len: 13
CDR3aa: CASSYRDSYGYTF
CDR3nt: TGTGCCAGCAGTTACCGAGACAGTTATGGCTACACCTTC

d_gene: .
v_gene: TRBV27
j_gene: TRBJ2-6
abundance: .
len: 14
CDR3aa: CASSSYSGANVLTF
CDR3nt: TGTGCCAGCAGTTCCTACTCTGGGGCCAACGTCCTGACTTTC